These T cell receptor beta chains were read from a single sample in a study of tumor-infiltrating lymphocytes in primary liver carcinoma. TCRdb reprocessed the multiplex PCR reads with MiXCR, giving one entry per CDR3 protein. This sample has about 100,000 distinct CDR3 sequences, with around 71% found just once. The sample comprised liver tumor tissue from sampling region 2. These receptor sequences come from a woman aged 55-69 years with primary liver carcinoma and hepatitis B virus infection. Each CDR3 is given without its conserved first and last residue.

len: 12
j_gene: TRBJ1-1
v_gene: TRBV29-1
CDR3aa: SVLKGQGATEAF

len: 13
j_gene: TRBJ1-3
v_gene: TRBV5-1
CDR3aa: TSSTDRSSGNTIY

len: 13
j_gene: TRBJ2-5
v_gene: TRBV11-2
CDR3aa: ASSTSVTSGGNKY

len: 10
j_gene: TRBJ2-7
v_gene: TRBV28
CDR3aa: ARSESLGEQY

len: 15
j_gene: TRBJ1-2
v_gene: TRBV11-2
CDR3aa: ASSSVRCAGGRYGYT

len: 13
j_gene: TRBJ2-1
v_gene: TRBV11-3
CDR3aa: ASSLGTSAKLELF

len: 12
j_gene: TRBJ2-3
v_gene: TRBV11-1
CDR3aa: ANSLRRRAGESH

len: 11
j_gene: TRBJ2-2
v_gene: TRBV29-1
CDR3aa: SVGQGANGELF

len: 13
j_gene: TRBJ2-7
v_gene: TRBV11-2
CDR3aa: VSSPRTGHEYEQY

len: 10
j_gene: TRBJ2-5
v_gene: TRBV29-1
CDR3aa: SVDRGGETQN

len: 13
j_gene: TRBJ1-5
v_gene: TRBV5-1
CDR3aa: ASNLTGRSNQPQH

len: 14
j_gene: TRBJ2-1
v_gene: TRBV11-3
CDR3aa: VSSPGATSVYNEQF

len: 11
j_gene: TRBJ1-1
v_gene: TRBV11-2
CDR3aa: VSSLESGSEAF

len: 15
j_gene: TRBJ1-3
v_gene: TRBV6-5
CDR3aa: AGSYSLQVAVGNTIY

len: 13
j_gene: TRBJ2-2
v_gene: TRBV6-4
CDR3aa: ASSDLGRGTGELF

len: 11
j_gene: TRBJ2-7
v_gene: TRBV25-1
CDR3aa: ASSESVPYEQY

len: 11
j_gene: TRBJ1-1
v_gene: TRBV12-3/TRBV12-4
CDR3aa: ASRGRVNTEAF

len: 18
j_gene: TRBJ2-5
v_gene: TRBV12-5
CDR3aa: ASGLFPNERGLGLGETQY

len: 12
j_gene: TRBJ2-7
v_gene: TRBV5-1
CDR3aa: VRSLDPDRREQY

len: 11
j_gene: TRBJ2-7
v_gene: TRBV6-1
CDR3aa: ASGTGNGYEQY

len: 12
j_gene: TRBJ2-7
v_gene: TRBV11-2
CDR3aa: VGSPPSGASEQY

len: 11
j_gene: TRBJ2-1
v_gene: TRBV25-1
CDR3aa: TSSEREYSEQF

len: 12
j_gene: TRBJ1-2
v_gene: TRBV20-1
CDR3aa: SASVGQINYGYT

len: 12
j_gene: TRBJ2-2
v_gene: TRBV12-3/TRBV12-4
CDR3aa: ASSPRDYTGELF

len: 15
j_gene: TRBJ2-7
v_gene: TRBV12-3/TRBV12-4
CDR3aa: TSSTGTGGASDYEQY

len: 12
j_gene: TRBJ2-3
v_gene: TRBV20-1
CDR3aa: SVIPGQGRDTQY

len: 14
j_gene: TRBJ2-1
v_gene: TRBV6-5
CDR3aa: ASRESNGSRGNERF

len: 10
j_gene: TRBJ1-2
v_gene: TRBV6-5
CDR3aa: ASNYGDYGYT

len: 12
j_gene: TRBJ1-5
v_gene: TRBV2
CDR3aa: ASSRQGWYQPQH

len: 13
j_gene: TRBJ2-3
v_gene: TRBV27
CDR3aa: ASSLSLHRTDTQY

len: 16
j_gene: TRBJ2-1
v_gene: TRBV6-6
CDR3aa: ASSGTSGRVGSYNEQF

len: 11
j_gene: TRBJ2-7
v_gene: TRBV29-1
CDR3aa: GITGQEFYEQY

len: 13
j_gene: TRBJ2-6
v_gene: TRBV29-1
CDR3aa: SVGHGGAGTNVLT

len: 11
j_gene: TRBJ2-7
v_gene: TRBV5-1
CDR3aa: ASKPGSSYEQY

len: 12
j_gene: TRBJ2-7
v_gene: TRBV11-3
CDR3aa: ARSPRDRNYEQC

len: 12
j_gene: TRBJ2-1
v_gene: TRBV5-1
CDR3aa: ASSLDSLYNEQF

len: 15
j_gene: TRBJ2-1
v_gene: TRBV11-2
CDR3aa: ASSVSSGLAGGVQQF

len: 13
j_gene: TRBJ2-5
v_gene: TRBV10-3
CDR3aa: AISELTALQETQY

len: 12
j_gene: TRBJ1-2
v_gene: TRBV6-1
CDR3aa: ASSGGTAIYGYT